Each of the 11 T cell receptor beta chains below was sequenced from the same sample in a study of identical twins. TCRdb analysed the 5' RACE reads with MiXCR anew, one entry per CDR3 protein. The table lists more than 250,000 distinct CDR3 sequences, about 8.1% of them singletons. These records were also assigned to another study, of yellow fever vaccine responses in identical twins.

Sample: memory (CD45RO+) T cells sorted from blood. Source of these receptors: a woman aged 18-29 years in good health.

This clonotype was counted a few times. The chain employs TRBV6-6 and TRBJ1-4, with D possibly matching TRBD1 (5 bases). This CDR3 has 16 residues. Germline V gene data show CDR1 as MNHNY and CDR2 as SVGAGI (reference sequence). V lost 6 bases to trimming and J lost 3 bases, with 17 bases between them. The CDR3 loop is CASSMGVISANEKLFF. For the CDR3, the DNA is TGTGCCAGCAGCATGGGGGTGATCTCGGCTAATGAAAAACTGTTTTTT.

This clonotype was seen ten or more times. This chain joins TRBV10-2 and TRBJ2-1, with a tentative D call TRBD2 (6 bases). The V end lost 0 bases, the J end lost 13 bases, and 13 bases lay between the germline ends. The CDR3 has 13 amino acids. Germline CDR1 WSHSY, CDR2 SAAADI. CDR3 amino acids: CASSESAGIRQFF. The CDR3 bases are TGCGCCAGCAGTGAGTCTGCGGGGATTAGACAGTTCTTC.

This clonotype appeared many times. V is TRBV12-3 or TRBV12-4 and J is TRBJ2-1, with D unresolved. V was clipped by 8 bases and J by 8 bases, with 7 bases between them. The CDR3 runs to 10 residues. CDR3 sequence reads: CASSVYEQFF. The CDR3 DNA reads TGTGCCAGCTCCGTTTATGAGCAGTTCTTC.

This clonotype was seen more than once but under ten times. The J gene is TRBJ2-1, the V gene TRBV6-5; 7 bases are shared with TRBD1. This CDR3 is 16 amino acids long. Germline trimming cut 0 bases from V and 3 bases from J; bases unmatched to any gene: 5. Per the germline V gene, CDR1 is MNHEY and CDR2 is SVGAGI. The CDR3 is CASSYSRDSLYNEQFF. CDR3 bases: TGTGCCAGCAGTTACTCCCGGGACAGCCTCTACAATGAGCAGTTCTTC.

This clonotype has ten or more counts. The chain joins TRBV6-1 to TRBJ2-2; 8 bases map to TRBD1. V trimming: 6 bases; J trimming: 5 bases; junction bases outside the gene matches: 8. The germline V gene has CDR1 MNHNS and CDR2 SASEGT. The CDR3 has 15 amino acids. CDR3 in amino acids: CASRSDRALTGELFF. For the CDR3, the DNA is TGTGCCAGCAGGTCGGACAGGGCCTTAACCGGGGAGCTGTTTTTT.

This clonotype was seen repeatedly, ten times or more. The CDR3 loop is CASSLTVPNTGELFF. CDR3 DNA: TGTGCCAGCAGCTTAACTGTACCTAACACCGGGGAGCTGTTTTTT. V usage is TRBV7-3 and J usage is TRBJ2-2, with unresolved D. This CDR3 has 15 residues. CDR1 is SGHTA and CDR2 is FQGTGA in the germline V gene. Trimming stripped 0 bases from V and 2 bases from J, with 7 bases between.

The gene calls are TRBV5-1 and TRBJ2-3, with D perhaps TRBD1 or TRBD2 (6 bases each). Trimming removed 3 bases from V and 0 bases from J, with 17 bases in between. The CDR3 sequence is 17 residues long. Germline lookup yields CDR1 SGHRS and CDR2 YFSETQ. CDR3 coding DNA: TGCGCCAGCAGCTCGCTTTCCACAGGGACTAGCACAGATACGCAGTATTTT. Residues: CASSSLSTGTSTDTQYF.

This clonotype has at least ten counts. The chain joins TRBV2 to TRBJ2-1, with D possibly matching TRBD2 (6 bases). Germline V gene lookup returns CDR1 SNHLY and CDR2 FYNNEI. V lost 4 bases, J lost 7 bases, and 11 bases lay in between. This CDR3 has 13 residues. CDR3 protein: CASSVLAGNEQFF. CDR3 DNA sequence: TGTGCCAGCAGTGTTCTGGCGGGAAATGAGCAGTTCTTC.

As to this clonotype: This sequence may be a read error, since a much larger clone differs from it by one base. The rearrangement uses TRBV2 and TRBJ1-1; no definite D call. CDR1 is SNHLY and CDR2 is FYNNEI in the germline V gene. CDR3 length equals 17 residues. The CDR3 DNA reads TGTGCCAGCAGTTTTTCCCCAACCGCTCGCACGAACACTGAAGCTTCCTTT. This translates into CASSFSPTARTNTEASF.

This clonotype occurred many times. The V and J genes are TRBV7-9 and TRBJ2-4; weak D call: TRBD2 (5 bases). Trimming removed 0 bases at V and 1 base at J, with 13 bases between. The germline CDR1 and CDR2 sequences are SEHNR and FQNEAQ (reference sequence). The CDR3 runs 17 residues. CDR3 sequence: CASSLAGVGTAKNIQYF. In DNA form, the CDR3 reads TGTGCCAGCAGCTTAGCCGGGGTGGGTACGGCCAAAAACATTCAGTACTTC.

This clonotype has a count of ten or more. The V gene is TRBV13, the J gene TRBJ1-1; 10 bases are shared with TRBD1. The CDR3 is 16 amino acids. CDR1 and CDR2 from the germline V gene are PRHDT and FYEKMQ (reference sequence). V shed 1 base and J 4 bases; nucleotides not matched to a gene: 6. The chain's CDR3 is CASSLEGTGVGTEAFF. The CDR3 DNA sequence: TGTGCCAGCAGCTTAGAAGGGACAGGGGTGGGCACTGAAGCTTTCTTT.